This T cell receptor beta chain was captured by sequencing in a study of shared clonotypes between healthy human individuals. Findings and caveats of the study: Generation probability values for non-shared clonotypes were lower than those for clonotypes shared by all four donors.

Germline V CDR1 and CDR2: SGHRS, YFSETQ. Trimming left V 0 bases short and J 0 bases short, with 5 bases between. The CDR3 has 14 residues. Worth noting for this clone: Its antigen is unidentified. Other nucleotide sequences in the sample specify the same CDR3.

Data came from immunoSEQ multiplex PCR; TCRdb stores just in-frame clones and leaves some out. The sample records over a million clones, more than 95% being singletons. This clonotype was obtained from a man in his thirties or forties in good health. The chain joins TRBV5-1 to TRBJ2-3, with D hard to call. The specimen sequenced was naive CD4+ T cells sorted from blood. Noted subset: CD45RA+ positively selected. The CDR3 coding sequence is TGCGCCAGCAGCTTGGTTAGTAGCACAGATACGCAGTATTTT. Translated, it gives CASSLVSSTDTQYF.